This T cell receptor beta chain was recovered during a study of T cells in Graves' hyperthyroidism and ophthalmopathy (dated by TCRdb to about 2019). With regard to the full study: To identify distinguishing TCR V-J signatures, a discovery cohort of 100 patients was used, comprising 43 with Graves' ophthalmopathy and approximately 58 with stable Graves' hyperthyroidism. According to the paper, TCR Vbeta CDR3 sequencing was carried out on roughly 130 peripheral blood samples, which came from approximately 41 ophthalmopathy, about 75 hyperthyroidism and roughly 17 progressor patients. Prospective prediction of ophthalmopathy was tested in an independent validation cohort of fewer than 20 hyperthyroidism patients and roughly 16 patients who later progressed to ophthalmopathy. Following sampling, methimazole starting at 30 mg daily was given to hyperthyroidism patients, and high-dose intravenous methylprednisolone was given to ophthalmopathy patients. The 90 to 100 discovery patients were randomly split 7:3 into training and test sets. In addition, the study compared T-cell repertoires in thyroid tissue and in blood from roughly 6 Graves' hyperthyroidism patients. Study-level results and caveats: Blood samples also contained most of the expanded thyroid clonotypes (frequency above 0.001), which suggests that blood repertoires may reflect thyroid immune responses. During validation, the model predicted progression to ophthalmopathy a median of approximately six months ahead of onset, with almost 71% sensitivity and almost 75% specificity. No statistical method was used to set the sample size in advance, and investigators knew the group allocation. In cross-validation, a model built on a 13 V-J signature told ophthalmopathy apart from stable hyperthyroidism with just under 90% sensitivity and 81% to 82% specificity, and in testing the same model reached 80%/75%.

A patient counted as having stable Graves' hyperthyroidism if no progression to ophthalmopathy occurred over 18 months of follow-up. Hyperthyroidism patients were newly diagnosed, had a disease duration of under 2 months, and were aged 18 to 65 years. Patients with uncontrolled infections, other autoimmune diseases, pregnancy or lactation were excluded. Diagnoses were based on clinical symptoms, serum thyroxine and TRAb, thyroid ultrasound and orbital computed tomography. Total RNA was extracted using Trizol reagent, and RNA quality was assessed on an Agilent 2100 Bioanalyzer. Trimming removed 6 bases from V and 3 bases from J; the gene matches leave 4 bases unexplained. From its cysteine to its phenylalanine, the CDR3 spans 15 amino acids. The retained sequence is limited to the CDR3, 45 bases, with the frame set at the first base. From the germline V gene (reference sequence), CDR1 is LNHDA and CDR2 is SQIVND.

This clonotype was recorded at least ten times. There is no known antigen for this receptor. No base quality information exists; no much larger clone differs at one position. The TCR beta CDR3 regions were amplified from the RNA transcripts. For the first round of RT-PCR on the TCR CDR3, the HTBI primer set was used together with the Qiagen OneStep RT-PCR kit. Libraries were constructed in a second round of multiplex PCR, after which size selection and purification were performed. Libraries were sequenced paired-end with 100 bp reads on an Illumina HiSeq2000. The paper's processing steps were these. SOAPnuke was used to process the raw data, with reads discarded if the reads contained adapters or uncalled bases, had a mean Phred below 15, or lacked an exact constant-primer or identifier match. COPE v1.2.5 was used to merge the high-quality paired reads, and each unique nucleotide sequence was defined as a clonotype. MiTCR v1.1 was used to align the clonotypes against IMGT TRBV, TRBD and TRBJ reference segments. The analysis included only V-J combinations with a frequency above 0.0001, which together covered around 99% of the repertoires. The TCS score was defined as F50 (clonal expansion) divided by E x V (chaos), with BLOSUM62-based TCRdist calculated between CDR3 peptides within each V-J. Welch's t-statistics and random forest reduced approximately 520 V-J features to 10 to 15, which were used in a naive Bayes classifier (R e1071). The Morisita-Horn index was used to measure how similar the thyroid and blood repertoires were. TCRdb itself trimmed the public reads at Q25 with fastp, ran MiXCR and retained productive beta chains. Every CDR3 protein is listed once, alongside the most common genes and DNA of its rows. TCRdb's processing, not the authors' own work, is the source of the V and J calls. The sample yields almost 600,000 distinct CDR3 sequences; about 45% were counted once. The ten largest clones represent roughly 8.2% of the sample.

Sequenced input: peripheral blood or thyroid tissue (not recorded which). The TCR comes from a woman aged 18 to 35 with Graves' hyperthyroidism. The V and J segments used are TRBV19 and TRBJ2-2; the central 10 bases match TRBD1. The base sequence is TGTGCCAGTAGGAGACAGGGGGCGGACACCGGGGAGCTGTTTTTT. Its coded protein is CASRRQGADTGELFF.